The 31 T cell receptor beta chains below come from one sample, sequenced in a study of blood T cells in healthy people across ages. It was with a sample-barcoded 5' primer and a J-beta primer mix that a second PCR of roughly 7 to 12 cycles was run. From the 5' RACE reads, TCRdb called clonotypes with MiXCR, one entry per CDR3 protein. The repertoire holds about 730,000 distinct CDR3 sequences, with 43% as singletons. Material: blood. Receptors originate from a woman aged 60-70 years in good health.

The V gene is TRBV7-2, the J gene TRBJ2-7, with D possibly matching TRBD1 (8 bases). In germline, CDR1 is SGHTA, CDR2 FQGNSA. Trimming cost V 1 base and J 4 bases, with 17 bases left between them. The CDR3 contains 16 residues. In DNA form, the CDR3 reads TGTGCCAGCAGCTTAGGTCAGGGGGCCGGGGGGTACGAGCAGTACTTC. Its translation: CASSLGQGAGGYEQYF.

Many counts were recorded for this clonotype. An end of the junction differs from the germline gene, which may be a read error. The chain is built from TRBV7-2 and TRBJ2-1; 7 nucleotides match TRBD1. CDR3 length equals 15 residues. Germline loops: CDR1 SGHTA, CDR2 FQGNSA. DNA of the CDR3: TGTGCCAGCAGTTTAGGGGGACAGCCTAACAATGAGCAGTTCTTC. Translated: CASSLGGQPNNEQFF.

The rearrangement joins TRBV20-1 to TRBJ2-1; TRBD2 aligns across 10 bases. V trimming: 3 bases; J trimming: 8 bases; junction bases outside the gene matches: 10. Germline CDR1 reads DFQATT; CDR2 reads SNEGSKA (reference sequence). The CDR3 runs 15 residues. Written as DNA, the CDR3 is TGCAGTGCTAGCCCTGCCCTAGCGGGAGCTCATGAGCAGTTCTTC. Protein product: CSASPALAGAHEQFF.

The V gene is TRBV6-1, the J gene TRBJ2-7; 7 bases are shared with TRBD1. CDR1 MNHNS and CDR2 SASEGT come from the germline V gene. V gave up 3 bases and J gave up 2 bases; unmatched junction bases: 7. This CDR3 is built from 15 residues. CDR3 residues: CASSDLSTGPYEQYF. The CDR3 DNA is TGTGCCAGCAGTGATCTCTCGACAGGGCCCTACGAGCAGTACTTC.

The rearrangement links TRBV5-1 to TRBJ2-3, with D uncertain. This CDR3 comprises 14 residues. Trimming stripped 6 bases from V and 0 bases from J, with 11 bases between. Germline V gene sequence: CDR1 SGHRS, CDR2 YFSETQ. The CDR3 loop reads CASKGGVSTDTQYF. The DNA of the CDR3 is TGCGCCAGCAAGGGTGGGGTTAGCACAGATACGCAGTATTTT. The whole variable domain, filled in from reference TRBV5-1 and TRBJ2-3, reads KAGVTQTPRYLIKTRGQQVTLSCSPISGHRSVSWYQQTPGQGLQFLFEYFSETQRNKGNFPGRFSGRQFSNSRSEMNVSTLELGDSALYLCASKGGVSTDTQYFGPGTRLTVL.

This clonotype showed up just a few times. CDR3 in DNA: TGTGCCACCAGCAGTTCGACGGGAGGAGATACGCAGTATTTT. It codes for CATSSSTGGDTQYF. The chain combines TRBV15 with TRBJ2-3; TRBD2 matches at 7 bases. Germline CDR1 LNHNV, CDR2 YYDKDF (reference sequence). Trimming at V came to 3 bases and at J to 5 bases, leaving 5 bases not matched to a gene. This CDR3 has 14 residues.

The chain is built from TRBV28 and TRBJ2-3, with 7 bases matching TRBD1. Losses at the gene ends were 3 bases for V and 11 bases for J; bases not matched to a gene: 5. This CDR3 is built from 12 residues. Germline V gene data show CDR1 as MDHEN and CDR2 as SYDVKM. CDR3 sequence: CASSLNRGQQYF. In nucleotides, the CDR3 is TGTGCCAGCAGTTTGAACAGGGGTCAGCAGTATTTT.

This clonotype was detected only a few times. The chain joins TRBV19 to TRBJ1-1; maybe TRBD1 (6 bases). Trimming pared 5 bases from V and 6 bases from J, leaving 13 bases between. The CDR3 runs 13 residues. The germline gives CDR1 LNHDA, CDR2 SQIVND (reference sequence). CDR3 region: CASSFDRRAEAFF. Here the CDR3 DNA reads TGTGCCAGTAGTTTCGACAGGAGGGCTGAAGCTTTCTTT.

This clonotype was found many times. The chain employs TRBV2 and TRBJ2-6; possibly TRBD1 or TRBD2 for D (5 bases each). The germline gives CDR1 SNHLY, CDR2 FYNNEI. The ends were cut back, 6 bases at V and 2 bases at J, with 11 bases in the middle. The CDR3 loop spans 15 amino acids. The chain's CDR3 is CASRIGGAGANVLTF. DNA for the CDR3: TGTGCCAGCAGGATTGGGGGTGCTGGGGCCAACGTCCTGACTTTC. Full variable domain (remainder filled in from reference TRBV2 and TRBJ2-6): EPEVTQTPSHQVTQMGQEVILRCVPISNHLYFYWYRQILGQKVEFLVSFYNNEISEKSEIFDDQFSVERPDGSNFTLKIRSTKLEDSAMYFCASRIGGAGANVLTFGAGSRLTVL.

This clonotype has more than one count but fewer than ten. The J gene is TRBJ1-2, the V gene TRBV20-1; 11 bases line up with TRBD1. This CDR3 region has 13 residues. J gave up 6 bases and V 5 bases, and 5 bases lay outside the gene matches. Germline-derived CDR1 and CDR2 are DFQATT and SNEGSKA (reference sequence). The CDR3 DNA sequence: TGCAGTGCTCACGGACAGGGGGCGAATGGCTACACCTTC. This sequence encodes CSAHGQGANGYTF.

This clonotype was recorded once. The J gene is TRBJ2-1, the V gene TRBV7-9; D is perhaps TRBD2 (5 bases). This CDR3 has 14 residues. V lost 11 bases and J 13 bases, leaving 27 bases between the germline ends. Germline assignment: CDR1 SEHNR and CDR2 FQNEAQ (reference sequence). CDR3 nucleotide sequence: TGTGCCGGCAATAACCAAGGTTCTGGGGAGACCCAGTTCTTC. Protein product: CAGNNQGSGETQFF.

A note on this clonotype: An end of the junction does not agree with germline; a read error may underlie this. The genes are TRBV11-1 and TRBJ1-1; a possible D gene is TRBD1 (6 bases). The CDR3 spans 15 residues. Germline V gene sequence: CDR1 SGHAT, CDR2 FQDESV (reference sequence). CDR3 residues: CAGSLPRGADTEAFF. CDR3 bases: TGTGCCGGCAGCTTACCCAGGGGAGCGGACACTGAAGCTTTCTTT.

This clonotype was seen a handful of times. The rearrangement joins TRBV28 to TRBJ2-2; D may be TRBD1 or TRBD2 (6 bases each). CDR3 length: 19 residues. CDR1 and CDR2 (germline): MDHEN, SYDVKM. V lost 6 bases to trimming and J lost 4 bases, with 27 bases between them. CDR3 DNA: TGTGCCAGCAGGACAGTCCCGGGGGCCATAGCCTTCAGCACCGGGGAGCTGTTTTTT. Amino acids: CASRTVPGAIAFSTGELFF.

V is TRBV6-6 and J is TRBJ2-5; TRBD2 matches at 7 bases. The tail of the sequence fits TRBJ2-1 better, so the J call may be wrong. Per germline, CDR1 MNHNY and CDR2 SVGAGI (reference sequence). This CDR3 has 15 amino acids. This CDR3 is CASSSAGGLRETQFF. CDR3 nucleotides: TGTGCCAGCAGTTCGGCGGGCGGATTGCGGGAGACCCAGTTCTTC.

This rearrangement joins TRBV14 to TRBJ2-7; 10 positions agree with TRBD2. The J call could be wrong; TRBJ2-5 is a better fit for the DNA end. This CDR3 region has 18 residues. The germline gives CDR1 SGHDN, CDR2 FVKESK. CDR3 amino acids: CASSQTPRVAGGLGTQYF. CDR3 nucleotides: TGTGCCAGCAGCCAGACTCCCCGAGTAGCGGGAGGTTTAGGGACCCAGTACTTC.

The rearrangement uses TRBV3-1 and TRBJ2-2, with D hard to call. V lost 5 bases to trimming and J lost 4 bases, with 20 bases between them. CDR3 size: 17 residues. The germline gives CDR1 LGHDT, CDR2 YNNKEL (reference sequence). CDR3: CASSSSSGVPPTGELFF. The CDR3 coding sequence is TGTGCCAGCAGCTCAAGTTCCGGTGTCCCTCCCACCGGGGAGCTGTTTTTT.

The rearrangement uses TRBV20-1 and TRBJ2-7; 9 bases are shared with TRBD2. The CDR3 consists of 18 residues. Trimming at V came to 1 base and at J to 0 bases, leaving 13 bases not matched to a gene. Per germline, CDR1 DFQATT and CDR2 SNEGSKA (reference sequence). The CDR3 bases are TGCAGTGCTAGAGTGGTAGGGGGAAGCGGGAGGACCTCCTACGAGCAGTACTTC. This translates into CSARVVGGSGRTSYEQYF.

This clonotype was detected a few times. This rearrangement joins TRBV20-1 to TRBJ2-3; TRBD2 agrees at 7 bases. Germline CDR1 reads DFQATT; CDR2 reads SNEGSKA (reference sequence). The CDR3 spans 15 residues. Trimming at V came to 1 base and at J to 4 bases, leaving 8 bases not matched to a gene. CDR3 nucleotide sequence: TGCAGTGCTAGAGTATGGGGAAGCGGGGCAGATACGCAGTATTTT. This codes for CSARVWGSGADTQYF.

This clonotype showed up just a few times. The genes are TRBV13 and TRBJ2-3, with TRBD1 matching over 9 bases. The CDR3 is made up of 15 amino acids. Trimming at V came to 3 bases and at J to 5 bases, leaving 6 bases not matched to a gene. CDR1 PRHDT and CDR2 FYEKMQ come from the germline V gene (reference sequence). The CDR3 sequence is CASSLAGTGRDTQYF. CDR3 sequence (DNA): TGTGCCAGCAGCTTGGCCGGGACAGGGAGAGATACGCAGTATTTT.

CDR3 loop: CSARGRLSTYEQYF. Here the CDR3 DNA reads TGCAGTGCCCGAGGGCGACTATCCACCTACGAGCAGTACTTC. This chain uses TRBV20-1 with TRBJ2-7, with D possibly TRBD2 on 5 matching bases. The germline V gene encodes CDR1 DFQATT and CDR2 SNEGSKA (reference sequence). The CDR3 extends over 14 amino acids. V lost 6 bases to trimming and J lost 2 bases, with 17 bases between them.

J is TRBJ2-1 and V is TRBV20-1, with D possibly TRBD2 on 7 matching bases. The J call may not be correct, given that the DNA end is closer to TRBJ2-7. The CDR3 is 16 residues long. CDR1 DFQATT and CDR2 SNEGSKA come from the germline V gene (reference sequence). CDR3 sequence: CSARHVGGRVYNEQYF. In DNA, the CDR3 is TGCAGTGCTAGACACGTCGGGGGGCGCGTGTACAATGAGCAGTACTTC.

CDR3 nucleotides: TGTGCCAGCAGTCCTTTAGCGGGAGGGTTCCCAGATACGCAGTATTTT. It codes for CASSPLAGGFPDTQYF. The V call is TRBV28, the J call TRBJ2-3, with 11 bases aligning to TRBD2. The V and J ends lost 5 bases and 4 bases, in that order; junction bases with no gene match: 8. There are 16 residues in the CDR3. The germline V gene encodes CDR1 MDHEN and CDR2 SYDVKM. The full variable domain, completed using reference TRBV28 and TRBJ2-3, is DVKVTQSSRYLVKRTGEKVFLECVQDMDHENMFWYRQDPGLGLRLIYFSYDVKMKEKGDIPEGYSVSREKKERFSLILESASTNQTSMYLCASSPLAGGFPDTQYFGPGTRLTVL.

Here the CDR3 DNA reads TGCAGTGCCGACTCGGCGGCTCCCTCCTACGAGCAGTACTTC. Translation: CSADSAAPSYEQYF. The chain employs TRBV20-1 and TRBJ2-7; D is uncertain. Germline loops: CDR1 DFQATT, CDR2 SNEGSKA (reference sequence). The V and J ends lost 6 bases and 0 bases respectively, with 15 bases between them. The CDR3 covers 14 residues.

This clonotype has at least ten counts. The rearrangement joins TRBV5-1 to TRBJ2-5; perhaps TRBD1 as D (5 bases). Trimming shortened V by 6 bases and J by 7 bases, and 16 bases separated the two germline ends. The CDR3 is 13 amino acids. Germline assignment: CDR1 SGHRS and CDR2 YFSETQ. CDR3 nucleotide sequence: TGCGCCAGCAATCAGGGCACTAAAGGGACCCAGTACTTC. Translated, it gives CASNQGTKGTQYF.

This clonotype came up a few times. The chain has TRBV5-5 and TRBJ1-1; 11 bases are a match to TRBD1. This CDR3 has 15 residues. CDR1 is SGHKS and CDR2 is YYEKEE in the germline V gene (reference sequence). V shed 3 bases and J 4 bases; nucleotides not matched to a gene: 5. The CDR3 region has the DNA TGTGCCAGCAGCTACGGGACAGGGGGGATCACTGAAGCTTTCTTT. It codes for CASSYGTGGITEAFF.

This clonotype was detected only a few times. This sequence joins TRBV7-6 and TRBJ1-1, with no clear D. Germline loops: CDR1 SGHVS, CDR2 FNYEAQ. The V and J ends lost 1 base and 1 base respectively, with 7 bases between them. This CDR3 comprises 14 residues. CDR3 in DNA: TGTGCCAGCAGCTTAGGGGCAGCGAACACTGAAGCTTTCTTT. Translated, it gives CASSLGAANTEAFF.

The chain recombines TRBV3-1 with TRBJ2-5, with 11 positions matching TRBD2. The CDR3 extends over 15 amino acids. V shed 6 bases and J 11 bases; nucleotides not matched to a gene: 14. Germline V CDR1 and CDR2: LGHDT, YNNKEL (reference sequence). The CDR3 spells CASRPGTSGNNEQYF. For the CDR3, the DNA is TGTGCCAGCAGACCCGGGACTAGCGGAAACAATGAGCAGTACTTC.

The chain carries TRBV12-3 or TRBV12-4 and TRBJ1-1, with 9 bases fitting TRBD1. The CDR3 length is 14 residues. The V segment lost 7 bases and the J segment 5 bases; nucleotides outside the gene matches: 8. Written as DNA, the CDR3 is TGTGCCAGCAAACTCGGGACAGGGATTACTGAAGCTTTCTTT. Amino acid sequence: CASKLGTGITEAFF.

This chain connects TRBV18 to TRBJ2-7; 7 bases match TRBD2. The CDR3 covers 14 residues. With 3 bases clipped from V and 3 bases from J, the junction kept 5 bases outside the gene matches. CDR1 is KGHSH and CDR2 is LQKENI in the germline V gene. As DNA, the CDR3 is TGTGCCAGCTCACCGGGAGGGCGGGGCTACGAGCAGTACTTC. Translating it yields CASSPGGRGYEQYF.

V gene TRBV5-1 combines with J gene TRBJ2-1; TRBD2 matches at 8 bases. The CDR3 is 14 amino acids. Germline loops: CDR1 SGHRS, CDR2 YFSETQ. J gave up 7 bases and V 1 base, and 4 bases lay outside the gene matches. The CDR3 DNA reads TGCGCCAGCAGCTTGTCGACTAGCGTGAATGAGCAGTTCTTC. Translated, it gives CASSLSTSVNEQFF.

This sequence joins TRBV7-9 and TRBJ1-3; 10 positions match TRBD1. V shed 7 bases, J shed 10 bases, and the junction held 10 bases outside the gene matches. The CDR3 spans 14 residues. The V gene's germline CDR1 is SEHNR and CDR2 FQNEAQ (reference sequence). The CDR3 protein is CASTGTGATNTIYF. The CDR3 DNA reads TGTGCCAGCACCGGGACAGGGGCGACCAATACCATATATTTT.